These 12 T cell receptor beta chains share one sample of origin, sequenced in a study of shared clonotypes between healthy human individuals. TCRdb's copy holds only in-frame clones and misses some; the assay was immunoSEQ multiplex PCR. The table includes fewer than 600,000 clones, around 81% detected once. The specimen sequenced was PBMCs. These receptors all stem from a woman aged 40-49 years in good health. Some clones in this sample may be carry-over from other donors' samples.

This clone was detected only once. This chain joins TRBV4-2 and TRBJ2-1; 10 bases fit TRBD2. Germline V gene lookup returns CDR1 LGHNA and CDR2 YNFKEQ. V shed 8 bases and J 5 bases; nucleotides not matched to a gene: 15. The CDR3 spans 17 residues. The CDR3, as DNA: TGTGCCAGCGCTACCAGCATTAGCGGGAGGTTTGACAATGAGCAGTTCTTC. Amino acid sequence: CASATSISGRFDNEQFF.

The rearrangement links TRBV27 to TRBJ2-7; 7 nucleotides line up with TRBD1. Germline lookup yields CDR1 MNHEY and CDR2 SMNVEV (reference sequence). The CDR3 contains 15 residues. After removal of 5 bases from V and 0 bases from J, the junction contained 7 bases not matched to a gene. CDR3 bases: TGTGCCAGCAGTGCCGGACAGGAGGTCTCCTACGAGCAGTACTTC. Translating it yields CASSAGQEVSYEQYF.

The J gene is TRBJ1-5, the V gene TRBV6-1, with 8 bases identical to TRBD1. Per the germline V gene, CDR1 is MNHNS and CDR2 is SASEGT. V lost 7 bases and J lost 4; bases outside the gene matches: 6. There are 14 residues in the CDR3. CDR3 protein: CASTSQGANQPQHF. CDR3 bases: TGTGCCAGCACCTCCCAGGGGGCTAATCAGCCCCAGCATTTT.

Concerning this clone: This sample includes further DNA sequences coding for the same CDR3. The V and J genes are TRBV6-5 and TRBJ2-6; no clear D gene. This CDR3 is 15 amino acids long. The V and J ends lost 6 bases and 4 bases respectively, with 13 bases between them. Germline CDR1 and CDR2: MNHEY and SVGAGI. The CDR3 protein is CASSSILRGANVLTF. CDR3 in DNA: TGTGCCAGCAGCTCCATTCTTCGGGGGGCCAACGTCCTGACTTTC.

This clone occurred once. V and J are TRBV2 and TRBJ1-2; no firm D call. CDR1 is SNHLY and CDR2 is FYNNEI in the germline V gene. This CDR3 is 14 amino acids long. The ends were cut back, 6 bases at V and 4 bases at J, with 15 bases in the middle. The DNA for the CDR3 is TGTGCCAGCAGCACCGACGTCCCTCCCTATGGCTACACCTTC. Translated: CASSTDVPPYGYTF.

This rearrangement joins TRBV15 to TRBJ2-2; D could derive from TRBD1 or TRBD2 (5 bases each). Between the trimmed V and J ends, which lost 3 bases and 5 bases, there was a span of 16 bases. This CDR3 is 16 amino acids long. CDR1 and CDR2 from the germline V gene are LNHNV and YYDKDF (reference sequence). The CDR3 sequence: CATSRAQGEGTGELFF. The CDR3 bases are TGTGCCACCAGCAGGGCCCAGGGAGAGGGGACCGGGGAGCTGTTTTTT.

The chain uses TRBV5-8 and TRBJ2-1, with 13 bases aligning to TRBD2. The CDR3 runs 19 residues. Germline CDR1 SGHTS, CDR2 YDEGEE. V trimming: 0 bases; J trimming: 4 bases; junction bases outside the gene matches: 10. This CDR3 is CASSLVLAGGPSSYNEQFF. In DNA form, the CDR3 reads TGTGCCAGCAGCTTGGTACTAGCGGGAGGGCCCTCTTCTTACAATGAGCAGTTCTTC.

The chain recombines TRBV10-3 with TRBJ1-5; TRBD1 aligns across 8 bases. The germline CDR1 and CDR2 sequences are ENHRY and SYGVKD. Trimming cost V 3 bases and J 13 bases; bases outside gene matches: 8. The CDR3 is 13 residues long. The CDR3 here is CAISDPPDRDQHF. The CDR3 DNA reads TGTGCCATCAGTGATCCGCCGGACAGGGATCAGCATTTT.

This chain links TRBV5-6 with TRBJ1-5; 9 bases align to TRBD1. The CDR3 has 15 amino acids. Trimming cost V 3 bases and J 6 bases; bases outside gene matches: 7. Germline CDR1 and CDR2: SGHDT and YYEEEE. The CDR3 loop is CASSYGQGRSQPQHF. DNA of the CDR3: TGTGCCAGCAGCTACGGACAGGGGCGAAGTCAGCCCCAGCATTTT.

The rearrangement uses TRBV10-3 and TRBJ2-7, with 7 bases aligning to TRBD2. The CDR3 has 13 amino acids. The junction had 7 bases not matched to a gene; V was cut back by 9 bases and J by 2 bases. Germline assignment: CDR1 ENHRY and CDR2 SYGVKD. The DNA of the CDR3 is TGTGCCATGGTGGGGGGGGGAACCTACGAGCAGTACTTC. Protein sequence: CAMVGGGTYEQYF.

The chain carries TRBV5-6 and TRBJ2-3; 13 bases match TRBD2. Looked up from germline, CDR1 is SGHDT and CDR2 is YYEEEE. The length of the CDR3 is 17 residues. V lost 3 bases to trimming and J lost 2 bases; unmatched junction nucleotides: 6. DNA for the CDR3: TGTGCCAGCAGCTCTCCGACTAGCGGGAGGATCACAGATACGCAGTATTTT. This gives the protein CASSSPTSGRITDTQYF.

V and J are TRBV27 and TRBJ2-5; D might be TRBD1 (8 bases). The CDR3 is 18 amino acids. Germline V gives CDR1 MNHEY, CDR2 SMNVEV (reference sequence). V dropped 6 bases and J dropped 2 bases, with 25 bases sitting between them. The CDR3 DNA follows: TGTGCCAGCAGAAGCCCAAATAAAGTACAGGGGGGGCAAGAGACCCAGTACTTC. Translation: CASRSPNKVQGGQETQYF.